This T cell receptor (beta chain) was found in a study of blood T cell repertoires in COVID-19. The wider study: Nucleic acid was either cDNA or gDNA, and it came from T cells, B-cell-depleted T cells, or PBMCs.

J was trimmed by 4 bases and V by 5 bases; bases with no gene match: 11. Germline loops: CDR1 SGHVS, CDR2 FQNEAQ. The CDR3 runs to 18 residues. How the authors handled the data: Estimated nucleated cell counts came from reference gene primer amplification. The data were produced by immunoSEQ multiplex PCR, yet TCRdb's version contains in-frame clones alone and is incomplete. The D gene and trimming were derived from the DNA, and the V and J assignments and clone size from that table. The data show approximately 150,000 clones, 80% to 90% seen once. The rearrangement uses TRBV7-8 and TRBJ2-6; 10 bases line up with TRBD1. This TCR was recovered from a woman aged 60-75 years with active COVID-19. The sequenced sample was peripheral blood. As DNA, the CDR3 is TGTGCCAGCAGCATATTGACAGGGGGCTCTTCCGGGGCCAACGTCCTGACTTTC. It translates to CASSILTGGSSGANVLTF.